This entry features one T cell receptor beta chain sequence. This clonotype was seen at least ten times. Which antigen it targets is not known. The input lacks base qualities; no much larger clone sits a single base away. The source of the sample is a study of T cells in Graves' hyperthyroidism and ophthalmopathy (dated by TCRdb to between 2018 and 2021). Some background on the complete study: Peripheral blood samples were taken at the time of initial diagnosis, prior to any treatment. The roughly 91 discovery patients were randomly split 7:3 into training and test sets. To identify distinguishing TCR V-J signatures, a discovery cohort of about 100 patients was used, comprising 40 to 45 with Graves' ophthalmopathy and around 57 with stable Graves' hyperthyroidism. Prospective prediction of ophthalmopathy was tested in an independent validation cohort of approximately 18 hyperthyroidism patients and approximately 17 patients who later progressed to ophthalmopathy. Once sampling was done, hyperthyroidism patients were given methimazole at a starting dose of 30 mg daily, whereas ophthalmopathy patients were given high-dose intravenous methylprednisolone. Thyroid tissue and blood T-cell repertoires from six Graves' hyperthyroidism patients were also compared in the study. The paper reports TCR Vbeta CDR3 sequencing of more than 120 peripheral blood samples: approximately 43 ophthalmopathy, under 80 hyperthyroidism and around 17 progressor patients.

The germline V gene (reference sequence) provides CDR1 DFQATT and CDR2 SNEGSKA. V and J lose 3 bases and 5 bases, and a span of 10 bases separates them. Inclusive of the bounding cysteine and phenylalanine, the CDR3 is 12 residues long. Just the 36-base CDR3 DNA is kept, in frame starting at base 1. Study-wide conclusions, independent of this receptor: In validation, the model predicted progression to ophthalmopathy a median of roughly 6.2 months before onset, with approximately 70% sensitivity and more than 72% specificity. Most expanded thyroid clonotypes (frequency above 0.001) were also found in blood, which suggests that blood repertoires may mirror thyroid immune responses. Sample size was not statistically predetermined, and blinding of investigators to group allocation was not performed. In cross-validation, a model built on a 13 V-J signature told ophthalmopathy apart from stable hyperthyroidism with 87.88% sensitivity and approximately 81% specificity, and in testing the same model reached 80%/75%.

TCR beta CDR3 regions were amplified from RNA transcripts. The TCR CDR3 was subjected to a first round of RT-PCR using the HTBI primer set and the Qiagen OneStep RT-PCR kit. Libraries were constructed in a second round of multiplex PCR, after which size selection and purification were performed. Libraries were sequenced paired-end with 100 bp reads on an Illumina HiSeq2000. The paper's processing steps were these. SOAPnuke was used to process the raw data, removing reads that contained adapters or uncalled bases, had a mean Phred below 15, or lacked an exact match to the constant primer or identifier. High-quality paired reads were merged with COPE v1.2.5, and unique nucleotide sequences were defined as clonotypes. MiTCR v1.1 was used to align the clonotypes against IMGT TRBV, TRBD and TRBJ reference segments. Analysis was restricted to V-J combinations with a frequency above 0.0001, which covered roughly 99% of repertoires. The TCS score was defined as the ratio of F50 (clonal expansion) to E x V (chaos), calculated using BLOSUM62-based TCRdist between CDR3 peptides within each V-J. Welch's t-statistics and random forest reduced 500 to 550 V-J features to roughly 13, which were used in a naive Bayes classifier (R e1071). In-frame beta chains were kept once TCRdb had trimmed the public reads at Q25 with fastp and called clones with MiXCR. Duplicate CDR3 protein sequences are folded into a single record with the most common DNA and genes. TCRdb, rather than the study authors, made the V and J calls. In this sample the table shows about 480,000 distinct CDR3 sequences, approximately 15% of which occur a single time. The top ten hold about 17% of the sample.

Stable Graves' hyperthyroidism was defined as the absence of progression to ophthalmopathy over 18 months of follow-up. Hyperthyroidism patients were newly diagnosed, with disease duration under 2 months, and aged 18 to 65 years. The study excluded patients with uncontrolled infections, other autoimmune diseases, pregnancy or lactation. Diagnoses were established on the basis of clinical symptoms, serum thyroxine and TRAb, thyroid ultrasound, and orbital computed tomography. Ficoll-Paque density gradient centrifugation was used to isolate PBMCs from 10 ml of fresh peripheral blood. Total RNA was extracted with Trizol reagent, and quality was checked on an Agilent 2100 Bioanalyzer.

Recombination linked TRBV20-1 to TRBJ1-2; the D gene remains uncertain. The sequencing input was blood. This receptor was obtained from a woman younger than 35 with Graves' hyperthyroidism. The CDR3 here reads CSASISGYGYTF. The DNA reads as follows: TGCAGTGCTAGTATCTCGGGGTATGGCTACACCTTC.